The TCR beta chain described here comes from a study of CD8 T cells in ankylosing spondylitis. Study outcomes and limitations: Ankylosing spondylitis blood appeared to carry a characteristic TCR beta motif of eight or nine highly homologous variants.

The CDR3 runs to 14 residues. From germline, CDR1 is DFQATT and CDR2 SNEGSKA (reference sequence). V lost 6 bases and J lost 3; bases outside the gene matches: 9. Ten or more counts support this clonotype. Its cognate antigen is unknown. TCRdb reprocessed the 5' RACE reads via MiXCR and lists one record per CDR3 protein. The sample has around 770,000 distinct CDR3 sequences, 10% to 15% seen once. V usage is TRBV20-1 and J usage is TRBJ2-7, with TRBD2 identical over 9 bases. The specimen sequenced was blood, either unsorted or a sorted T cell fraction (not recorded which). The TCR originated in a male donor with ankylosing spondylitis. CDR3 amino acids: CSALLAGNNYEQYF. The DNA of the CDR3 is TGCAGTGCGTTACTAGCGGGCAATAACTACGAGCAGTACTTC.